Below, 12 T cell receptor beta chains from the same sample are listed, as sequenced in a study of beta chain features in type 1 diabetes. Whole-study results and caveats: Moderate but significant shortening of TCRB CDR3s was recorded in all four CD4+ subsets from Type 1 diabetes patients.

Every bit of the isolated RNA underwent reverse transcription, so sequencing read expressed TCRB transcripts. TCRdb's copy holds only in-frame clones and misses some; the assay was immunoSEQ multiplex PCR. This sample has under 400,000 clones, with 10% to 15% found just once. These receptors have no known antigen. The material sequenced was naive CD4+ T cells from blood. Every receptor here comes from a woman aged 18-35 years with type 1 diabetes.

The chain couples TRBV4-2 to TRBJ2-1, with 7 bases matching TRBD2. The CDR3 is 15 amino acids. The trim removed 5 bases at V and 1 base at J, leaving 5 bases unmatched. From germline, CDR1 is LGHNA and CDR2 YNFKEQ. CDR3 protein: CASSWGGESYNEQFF. As DNA, the CDR3 is TGTGCCAGCAGCTGGGGAGGGGAATCCTACAATGAGCAGTTCTTC.

J is TRBJ1-2 and V is TRBV27, with 7 bases that match TRBD1. Germline trimming cut 4 bases from V and 8 bases from J; bases unmatched to any gene: 4. CDR3 length: 12 amino acids. Germline V gene data show CDR1 as MNHEY and CDR2 as SMNVEV (reference sequence). CDR3 residues: CASSSRQGGYTF. The CDR3 DNA reads as TGTGCCAGCAGTTCCCGACAGGGAGGCTACACCTTC.

This chain joins TRBV7-9 and TRBJ1-1, with 7 bases matching TRBD1. The CDR3 is made up of 12 amino acids. The junction had 5 bases not matched to a gene; V was cut back by 5 bases and J by 8 bases. Germline assignment: CDR1 SEHNR and CDR2 FQNEAQ (reference sequence). The CDR3 nucleotides are TGTGCCAGCAGCCTGACAGGGTCCGAAGCTTTCTTT. Protein: CASSLTGSEAFF.

The CDR3 here is CASSGTHYEQFF. The CDR3 bases are TGTGCCTCCTCCGGGACACACTATGAGCAGTTCTTC. The V call is TRBV10-3, the J call TRBJ2-1; tentative D call: TRBD1 (6 bases). Germline lookup yields CDR1 ENHRY and CDR2 SYGVKD. The CDR3 length is 12 residues. V was shortened by 11 bases and J by 8 bases, with 16 bases between the two germline ends.

There are a few counts of this clone. The rearrangement links TRBV30 to TRBJ2-5; TRBD1 aligns across 10 bases. V was clipped by 3 bases and J by 4 bases; unmatched bases: 2. Germline CDR1 GTSNPN, CDR2 SVGIG (reference sequence). There are 13 residues in the CDR3. This chain's CDR3 is CAWRRQGAETQYF. In nucleotides, the CDR3 is TGTGCCTGGAGGAGACAGGGGGCAGAGACCCAGTACTTC.

This chain links TRBV7-9 with TRBJ1-4; D unclear. Germline assignment: CDR1 SEHNR and CDR2 FQNEAQ (reference sequence). Trimming shortened V by 0 bases and J by 0 bases, and 8 bases separated the two germline ends. The CDR3 spans 16 residues. The CDR3, as DNA: TGTGCCAGCAGCTTAGCCGGGAGGTCAACTAATGAAAAACTGTTTTTT. This sequence encodes CASSLAGRSTNEKLFF.

This clone appeared a few times. CDR3 region: CASSPQTGEQYF. Here the CDR3 DNA reads TGTGCCAGCTCACCGCAGACAGGGGAGCAGTACTTC. The genes are TRBV18 and TRBJ2-7; TRBD1 matches at 7 bases. Losses at the gene ends were 3 bases for V and 7 bases for J; bases not matched to a gene: 3. This CDR3 comprises 12 residues. In germline, CDR1 is KGHSH, CDR2 LQKENI. Together with reference TRBV18 and TRBJ2-7, the CDR3 gives the full variable domain: NAGVMQNPRHLVRRRGQEARLRCSPMKGHSHVYWYRQLPEEGLKFMVYLQKENIIDESGMPKERFSAEFPKEGPSILRIQQVVRGDSAAYFCASSPQTGEQYFGPGTRLTVT.

There are a few counts of this clone. The genes are TRBV5-5 and TRBJ2-2; weak D call: TRBD1 (6 bases). V lost 3 bases, J lost 6 bases, and 15 bases lay in between. The CDR3 is 15 amino acids. Germline-derived CDR1 and CDR2 are SGHKS and YYEKEE (reference sequence). The CDR3 sequence: CASSSGVGLAGELFF. In DNA form, the CDR3 reads TGTGCCAGCAGCTCAGGGGTCGGGTTAGCCGGGGAGCTGTTTTTT. Supplemented by reference TRBV5-5 and TRBJ2-2, the full variable domain reads DAGVTQSPTHLIKTRGQQVTLRCSPISGHKSVSWYQQVLGQGPQFIFQYYEKEERGRGNFPDRFSARQFPNYSSELNVNALLLGDSALYLCASSSGVGLAGELFFGEGSRLTVL.

The chain uses TRBV2 and TRBJ2-7; 8 bases agree with TRBD1. The trim removed 4 bases at V and 6 bases at J, leaving 8 bases unmatched. Germline V gene data show CDR1 as SNHLY and CDR2 as FYNNEI. This CDR3 contains 14 residues. This CDR3 reads CASSVEYRGVEQYF. CDR3 DNA sequence: TGTGCCAGCAGTGTCGAGTACAGGGGGGTCGAGCAGTACTTC.

This clone was detected a few times. The chain couples TRBV4-1 to TRBJ2-7; TRBD2 agrees at 10 bases. This CDR3 has 18 residues. Germline V gives CDR1 MGHRA, CDR2 YSYEKL. The trim removed 4 bases at V and 3 bases at J, leaving 15 bases unmatched. In DNA form, the CDR3 reads TGCGCCAGCAGCCCCGGCCCACTAGCGGGGATTCGGGGCTACGAGCAGTACTTC. This encodes CASSPGPLAGIRGYEQYF.

This clone was seen only a few times. V gene TRBV7-2 combines with J gene TRBJ2-1, with D perhaps matching TRBD1 (6 bases). The CDR3 has 15 amino acids. The V end lost 5 bases, the J end lost 0 bases, and 11 bases lay between the germline ends. Germline V gives CDR1 SGHTA, CDR2 FQGNSA. CDR3 amino acids: CASSPGDLSYNEQFF. Here the CDR3 DNA reads TGTGCCAGCAGCCCAGGGGATCTCTCCTACAATGAGCAGTTCTTC.

The gene calls are TRBV19 and TRBJ1-1; D perhaps matches TRBD1 (6 bases). CDR3 length: 15 residues. V was cut by 4 bases and J by 0 bases, with 12 bases left in between. Germline CDR1 LNHDA, CDR2 SQIVND (reference sequence). CDR3 amino acids: CASSKGQSMNTEAFF. The CDR3 DNA reads TGTGCCAGTAGTAAAGGACAGAGCATGAACACTGAAGCTTTCTTT. The variable domain in full, with the rest retrieved from reference TRBV19 and TRBJ1-1, is DGGITQSPKYLFRKEGQNVTLSCEQNLNHDAMYWYRQDPGQGLRLIYYSQIVNDFQKGDIAEGYSVSREKKESFPLTVTSAQKNPTAFYLCASSKGQSMNTEAFFGQGTRLTVV.